What follows is one T cell receptor beta chain and its context. Some clones are missing from TCRdb's copy, which holds only in-frame ones; the method was immunoSEQ multiplex PCR. This table holds roughly 58,000 clones, approximately 96% found once. The junction had 7 bases not matched to a gene; V was cut back by 4 bases and J by 0 bases. The CDR3 runs to 17 residues. Germline lookup yields CDR1 MNHEY and CDR2 SMNVEV (reference sequence). This entry is derived from a study of T cells after somatic rescue of genetic block. This clonotype was obtained from a child younger than two. Sequencing was performed on peripheral blood mononuclear cells (PBMCs). The gene calls are TRBV27 and TRBJ2-5, with TRBD1 matching 11 bases. The CDR3 DNA is TGTGCCAGCAGTTCCATGGGGACAGGGGGGTACCAAGAGACCCAGTACTTC. Translated, it gives CASSSMGTGGYQETQYF.